The clone carrying this T cell receptor beta chain was observed a handful of times. Its specificity is not known. This record comes from a study of T cell repertoires in aging, cancer and after chemotherapy. Study-wide points: Age-matched healthy donors had significantly more diverse, less clonal blood TCR repertoires than untreated cancer patients. Healthy donors lost TCR diversity with age mainly through richness, cancer patients through richness and evenness.

Rearranged V-D-J TRB sequences were amplified with a mixed TRB-A/B primer pool. MiXCR, run by TCRdb on the multiplex PCR reads, gives a single entry per CDR3 protein. The table lists about 13,000 distinct CDR3 sequences, about 25% of them singletons. The template was genomic DNA from peripheral blood, not RNA. The CDR3 has 12 amino acids. The germline gives CDR1 GTSNPN, CDR2 SVGIG (reference sequence). The material sequenced was blood. This TCR was recovered from a human donor in good health. The chain joins TRBV30 to TRBJ1-1; possibly TRBD1 for D (5 bases). CDR3: CACGGSNTEAFF. CDR3 nucleotide sequence: TGTGCATGTGGGGGTTCAAACACTGAAGCTTTCTTT.